This TCR beta chain was recorded in a study of cytomegalovirus exposure and HLA in healthy donors. Study-level points and caveats: Accurate predictions that matched the HLA-A and HLA-B alleles of most subjects were reportedly made from TCR beta sequences. Many donors shared some public TCRs, even though most TCR sequences were rare. A later analysis showed that HLA-associated TCR beta chains had undergone more clonal expansion than equally common others.

The PCR made use of 60 Vbeta and 13 Jbeta primers. Sequencing used immunoSEQ multiplex PCR; TCRdb keeps in-frame clones, though not all of them. Among over 55,000 clones listed, about 73% were seen once. In regard to this clone: Its antigen is unidentified.

The sequence was collected from a woman aged 50 to 65 in good health and CMV-seropositive. Sequences were obtained from PBMCs.

CDR3 amino acids: CASKDRGATGELFF. The CDR3 DNA sequence: TGTGCCAGCAAGGACAGGGGTGCCACCGGGGAGCTGTTTTTT. The chain carries TRBV2 and TRBJ2-2; 9 positions match TRBD1. With V trimmed by 7 bases and J by 4 bases, 4 bases remained unmatched. Germline V gene sequence: CDR1 SNHLY, CDR2 FYNNEI. CDR3 length equals 14 residues. The full variable domain, completed using reference TRBV2 and TRBJ2-2, is EPEVTQTPSHQVTQMGQEVILRCVPISNHLYFYWYRQILGQKVEFLVSFYNNEISEKSEIFDDQFSVERPDGSNFTLKIRSTKLEDSAMYFCASKDRGATGELFFGEGSRLTVL.